This T cell receptor (beta chain) was sequenced in a study of blood T cell repertoires in COVID-19. Looking at the study overall: Some COVID-19 samples were acute and others convalescent; all came from the United States, Italy and Spain. T cells, B-cell-depleted T cells, or PBMCs provided the cDNA or gDNA that served as material.

In the source study's methods: Reference gene primer amplification gave estimated nucleated cell counts. The data were produced by immunoSEQ multiplex PCR, yet TCRdb's version contains in-frame clones alone and is incomplete. Clone size and V and J calls were adopted from that table, with D and trimming inferred from the DNA. The sample lists 90,000 to 140,000 clones, over 75% occurring once. The germline V gene encodes CDR1 LGHNA and CDR2 YNFKEQ. J lost 7 bases, V lost 4 bases, and 8 bases had no gene match. The CDR3 loop spans 14 amino acids. The chain combines TRBV4-2 with TRBJ1-1, with 8 nucleotides matching TRBD1. Sequenced material: peripheral blood. This clonotype was obtained from a man aged 45-60 years with acute or convalescent COVID-19. CDR3 loop: CASSLYRGRLEAFF. The CDR3 bases are TGTGCCAGCAGCCTTTACAGGGGGAGACTTGAAGCTTTCTTT.